What follows are 21 T cell receptor beta chains derived from one specimen sequenced in a study of CD8 T cells in Susac syndrome. RNA, at about 0.5 to 1 ug, was reverse transcribed with random hexamers. TCRdb redid the calling of the immunoSEQ multiplex PCR reads with MiXCR, one entry per CDR3 protein. The sample consists of around 180,000 distinct CDR3 sequences, approximately 96% of them appearing once. Specimen: CD4+ T cells from PBMCs. The receptors here all came from a human donor with multiple sclerosis.

J is TRBJ2-1 and V is TRBV7-2; TRBD2 matches 10 bases. V was clipped by 4 bases and J by 12 bases; unmatched bases: 9. Per the germline V gene, CDR1 is SGHTA and CDR2 is FQGNSA. The CDR3 has 14 amino acids. The CDR3 reads CASSSRVAGGWQFF. The CDR3 DNA sequence: TGTGCCAGCAGCTCCCGGGTAGCGGGGGGTTGGCAGTTCTTC.

This chain links TRBV15 with TRBJ2-5; a weak D match, TRBD1 (6 bases). Germline CDR1 is LNHNV and CDR2 is YYDKDF (reference sequence). The CDR3 is 15 amino acids. V lost 4 bases, J lost 0 bases, and 12 bases lay in between. CDR3 DNA sequence: TGTGCCACCAGCACAGGGGCGCAGTACCAAGAGACCCAGTACTTC. Amino acids: CATSTGAQYQETQYF.

V and J are TRBV28 and TRBJ2-3, with 7 nucleotides matching TRBD1. Germline CDR1 is MDHEN and CDR2 is SYDVKM. The V and J ends lost 7 bases and 5 bases, in that order; junction bases with no gene match: 12. The CDR3 totals 15 residues. The CDR3 here is CASMADGTEGDTQYF. Written as DNA, the CDR3 is TGTGCCAGCATGGCAGACGGGACAGAGGGAGATACGCAGTATTTT.

V and J are TRBV5-6 and TRBJ1-2, with 7 bases fitting TRBD1. Germline CDR1 SGHDT, CDR2 YYEEEE. The CDR3 is 13 amino acids. V lost 5 bases and J lost 3; bases outside the gene matches: 4. The CDR3 spells CASRLDRDYGYTF. The CDR3 nucleotides read TGTGCCAGCAGACTCGACAGGGACTATGGCTACACCTTC.

The chain links TRBV11-3 to TRBJ1-1; D is undetermined. This CDR3 contains 11 residues. V lost 1 base to trimming and J lost 7 bases, with 4 bases between them. CDR1 and CDR2 from the germline V gene are SGHNT and YENEEA. The CDR3 DNA is TGTGCCAGCAGCTTAGGTGTTGAAGCTTTCTTT. The encoded protein is CASSLGVEAFF.

The chain has TRBV30 and TRBJ1-1; D possibly corresponds to TRBD1 (5 bases). Trimming left V 4 bases short and J 1 base short, with 13 bases between. In germline, CDR1 is GTSNPN, CDR2 SVGIG (reference sequence). The CDR3 is 14 residues long. The CDR3 bases are TGTGCCTGGACCCCAGGGCAGCCGAACACTGAAGCTTTCTTT. This translates into CAWTPGQPNTEAFF.

This chain links TRBV5-1 with TRBJ2-7; D gene ambiguous. V was shortened by 1 base and J by 5 bases, with 7 bases between the two germline ends. CDR1 SGHRS and CDR2 YFSETQ come from the germline V gene. This CDR3 is built from 12 residues. CDR3 nucleotides: TGCGCCAGCAGCTTGTCAGGTCACGAGCAGTACTTC. This codes for CASSLSGHEQYF.

The chain combines TRBV20-1 with TRBJ2-5; the match to TRBD1 covers 7 bases. This CDR3 has 12 residues. V shed 4 bases and J 2 bases; nucleotides not matched to a gene: 1. CDR1 is DFQATT, CDR2 SNEGSKA, per germline (reference sequence). The DNA for the CDR3 is TGCAGTGCTAACAGGGGACAAGAGACCCAGTACTTC. The encoded protein is CSANRGQETQYF.

The chain couples TRBV2 to TRBJ1-1; a weak D match, TRBD1 (5 bases). This CDR3 spans 15 amino acids. Per the germline V gene, CDR1 is SNHLY and CDR2 is FYNNEI. V was trimmed by 7 bases and J by 1 base, leaving 16 bases between them. The CDR3 region has the DNA TGTGCCAGCAAGAAGCCGGGACTTCAGAACACTGAAGCTTTCTTT. Translated, it gives CASKKPGLQNTEAFF.

This rearrangement joins TRBV20-1 to TRBJ1-3, with a weak D call TRBD1 (5 bases). Germline V gene sequence: CDR1 DFQATT, CDR2 SNEGSKA (reference sequence). The CDR3 is 16 residues long. V was trimmed by 6 bases and J by 0 bases, leaving 18 bases between them. Here the CDR3 DNA reads TGCAGTGCAGCCCCCGCCGGGACCTTCTCTGGAAACACCATATATTTT. Protein product: CSAAPAGTFSGNTIYF.

The rearrangement links TRBV3-1 to TRBJ1-1, with a weak D call TRBD1 (5 bases). The CDR3 spans 14 residues. Trimming cost V 3 bases and J 1 base, with 9 bases left between them. The germline gives CDR1 LGHDT, CDR2 YNNKEL (reference sequence). The CDR3 sequence: CASSQPGRNTEAFF. The CDR3 bases are TGTGCCAGCAGCCAGCCGGGACGGAACACTGAAGCTTTCTTT.

The gene calls are TRBV3-1 and TRBJ1-2; the D is unclear. With 3 bases removed from V and 1 base from J, the gap between germline ends came to 3 bases. The CDR3 is 12 amino acids. CDR1 is LGHDT and CDR2 is YNNKEL in the germline V gene (reference sequence). In DNA, the CDR3 is TGTGCCAGCAGCCACGGTAACTATGGCTACACCTTC. It yields the protein CASSHGNYGYTF.

The chain uses TRBV3-1 and TRBJ2-3; maybe TRBD2 (6 bases). The CDR3 is 18 amino acids. Trimming removed 0 bases from V and 0 bases from J, with 16 bases in between. Germline-derived CDR1 and CDR2 are LGHDT and YNNKEL (reference sequence). CDR3 sequence: CASSQEVPGGRSTDTQYF. CDR3 sequence (DNA): TGTGCCAGCAGCCAAGAGGTTCCCGGGGGACGAAGCACAGATACGCAGTATTTT.

This clonotype showed up just once. This chain uses TRBV18 with TRBJ1-1; 7 positions agree with TRBD1. After removal of 6 bases from V and 2 bases from J, the junction contained 12 bases not matched to a gene. CDR1 is KGHSH, CDR2 LQKENI, per germline. The CDR3 loop spans 16 amino acids. The CDR3 DNA reads TGTGCCAGCTCTCCGATGATGGGACAGCTTAACACTGAAGCTTTCTTT. Translating gives CASSPMMGQLNTEAFF.

The chain uses TRBV6-5 and TRBJ1-6; 8 nucleotides align to TRBD1. The germline V gene has CDR1 MNHEY and CDR2 SVGAGI. The CDR3 totals 17 residues. The ends lost 0 bases at V and 10 bases at J; junction bases unmatched: 11. As DNA, the CDR3 is TGTGCCAGCAGTTACTCTCCCACTTCAGGGGGCCGCTCACCCCTCCACTTT. Translated, it gives CASSYSPTSGGRSPLHF.

The chain is built from TRBV9 and TRBJ2-1; TRBD1 agrees at 9 bases. V lost 2 bases to trimming and J lost 5 bases; unmatched junction nucleotides: 5. Germline V gene lookup returns CDR1 SGDLS and CDR2 YYNGEE. CDR3 length: 15 residues. This CDR3 reads CASSVRDRVHNEQFF. DNA for the CDR3: TGTGCCAGCAGCGTCCGGGACAGGGTTCACAATGAGCAGTTCTTC.

The chain recombines TRBV5-1 with TRBJ2-1, with a possible D match to TRBD2 (7 bases). Per the germline V gene, CDR1 is SGHRS and CDR2 is YFSETQ. V lost 7 bases to trimming and J lost 5 bases, with 19 bases between them. The CDR3 is 15 residues long. The CDR3 DNA reads as TGCGCCAGCCTCCTCAATGGGGGGGCCCACAATGAGCAGTTCTTC. Protein product: CASLLNGGAHNEQFF.

The CDR3 bases are TGTGCCACCCATATCGGGGGGTTCACAGATACGCAGTATTTT. Residues: CATHIGGFTDTQYF. The chain employs TRBV28 and TRBJ2-3; 7 bases match TRBD2. CDR1 and CDR2 from the germline V gene are MDHEN and SYDVKM. V lost 10 bases, J lost 2 bases, and 9 bases stayed unmatched. The CDR3 consists of 14 residues.

The J gene is TRBJ1-5, the V gene TRBV11-1; D remains ambiguous. Germline CDR1 reads SGHAT; CDR2 reads FQDESV (reference sequence). This CDR3 has 13 residues. Between the trimmed V and J ends, which lost 0 bases and 6 bases, there was a span of 6 bases. CDR3 bases: TGTGCCAGCAGCTTAGCCCCGGGTCAGCCCCAGCATTTT. It yields the protein CASSLAPGQPQHF.

CDR3 nucleotide sequence: TGTGCCAGCAGTACCCTCGGGACAGGGGATCACGAGCAGTACTTC. It translates to CASSTLGTGDHEQYF. This chain links TRBV25-1 with TRBJ2-7; 10 bases are a match to TRBD1. V lost 5 bases and J lost 5; bases outside the gene matches: 9. Germline CDR1 MGHDK, CDR2 SYGVNS. The CDR3 has 15 amino acids.

V is TRBV6-2 or TRBV6-3 and J is TRBJ1-1; D possibly corresponds to TRBD1 (5 bases). V lost 2 bases and J 3 bases, leaving 7 bases between the germline ends. The CDR3 contains 13 residues. CDR1 is MNHEY and CDR2 is SVGEGT in the germline V gene. This chain's CDR3 is CASSYGGDTEAFF. DNA of the CDR3: TGTGCCAGCAGTTACGGAGGGGACACTGAAGCTTTCTTT.